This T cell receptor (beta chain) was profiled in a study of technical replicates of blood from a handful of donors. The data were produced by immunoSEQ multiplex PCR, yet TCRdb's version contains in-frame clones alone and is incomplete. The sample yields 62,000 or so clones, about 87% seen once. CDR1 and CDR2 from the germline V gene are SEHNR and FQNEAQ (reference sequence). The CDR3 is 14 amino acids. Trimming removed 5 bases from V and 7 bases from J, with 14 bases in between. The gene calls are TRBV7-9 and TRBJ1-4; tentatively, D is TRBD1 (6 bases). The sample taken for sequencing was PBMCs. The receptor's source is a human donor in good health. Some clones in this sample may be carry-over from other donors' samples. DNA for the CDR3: TGTGCCAGCAGCCAGGGTTGGGGGCCTGAAAAACTGTTTTTT. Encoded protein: CASSQGWGPEKLFF.